What follows describes a single T cell receptor beta chain. This sample is drawn from a study of OX40 agonist ivuxolimab in advanced cancers. Germline CDR1 is MGHRA and CDR2 is YSYEKL. The CDR3 extends over 15 amino acids. V lost 0 bases, J lost 2 bases, and 11 bases lay in between. TCRdb's table, derived via immunoSEQ multiplex PCR, lists solely in-frame clones and lacks some. The sample has approximately 62,000 clones; almost 95% are singletons. This chain joins TRBV4-1 and TRBJ2-7; D ambiguous. The material was CD4+ or CD8+ T cells sorted from blood, obtained in a trial of the OX40 agonist ivuxolimab. The origin of this receptor is an adult with an advanced solid tumor such as melanoma, head and neck, liver or kidney cancer. The CDR3 loop reads CASSQDQLATYEQYF. The CDR3 coding sequence is TGCGCCAGCAGCCAAGATCAACTCGCAACCTACGAGCAGTACTTC.